This TCR beta chain was identified during a study of blood T cell repertoires in COVID-19. Assay: immunoSEQ multiplex PCR; the TCRdb copy retains only in-frame clones and omits some. Counted here are approximately 150,000 clones, about 79% occurring once; the ten biggest clones make up roughly 15%. Sequencing was done on a sample of PBMCs or T cells enriched from blood (not recorded which). This receptor was identified in a man between 45 and 60 years old who had recovered from COVID-19.

The CDR3 coding sequence is TGTGCCAGCACTCCCCCGGGTCAGGGATACGAGCAGTACTTC. Residues: CASTPPGQGYEQYF. J is TRBJ2-7 and V is TRBV6-5; D is possibly TRBD1 (5 bases). The CDR3 spans 14 residues. V was trimmed by 7 bases and J by 4 bases, leaving 17 bases between them. Germline V gene lookup returns CDR1 MNHEY and CDR2 SVGAGI.